The clone carrying this TCR beta chain came up a few times. Its target is unknown. The sample comes from a study of PD-1 blockade in classical Hodgkin lymphoma. Trimming stripped 10 bases from V and 5 bases from J, with 15 bases between. Germline V gene sequence: CDR1 SNHLY, CDR2 FYNNEI. This CDR3 comprises 13 residues. Every patient relapsed after autologous stem cell transplantation, and brentuximab vedotin exposure varied. Study-level findings and limits: Nivolumab initiation under 1 year post-ASCT meant exclusion. Complete responders started with a diversity level that resembled newly diagnosed patients at baseline.

The table came from immunoSEQ multiplex PCR; TCRdb's copy has only in-frame clones and leaves some out. The sample has about 18,000 clones; roughly 80% are singletons. The TCR originated in a human donor with classical Hodgkin lymphoma. The sample was peripheral blood mononuclear cells (PBMCs), taken at baseline. This chain connects TRBV2 to TRBJ1-5, with D perhaps matching TRBD1 (5 bases). The CDR3 sequence: CATAVGGDQPQHF. CDR3 in DNA: TGTGCCACCGCCGTGGGAGGGGATCAGCCCCAGCATTTT.